Included here is one TCR beta chain sequence, with context. Germline lookup yields CDR1 SGDLS and CDR2 YYNGEE. The trim removed 0 bases at V and 1 base at J, leaving 5 bases unmatched. This CDR3 region has 16 residues. Self-reported history from a screening survey and questionnaire set each donor's cohort. Repertoires were generated with immunoSEQ multiplex PCR, while TCRdb's copy carries only in-frame clones and drops some. The sample lists roughly 180,000 clones; around 85% were seen once. This entry comes from a study of blood T cell repertoires in COVID-19. Background on the study: T cells, B-cell-depleted T cells, or PBMCs supplied cDNA or gDNA.

This chain connects TRBV9 to TRBJ2-5, with 8 positions matching TRBD2. The sequence derives from a woman aged 40 to 50 with acute COVID-19. The material sequenced was PBMCs or T cells enriched from blood (not recorded which). The CDR3 spells CASSVVPTSGQETQYF. The CDR3 DNA sequence: TGTGCCAGCAGCGTAGTCCCTACTAGCGGCCAAGAGACCCAGTACTTC.